Below, 7 T cell receptor beta chains from the same sample are listed, as sequenced in a study of CD8+ T cells in alopecia areata. Extracted from the samples, RNA was reverse transcribed into cDNA to serve as the sequencing template. This table comes from immunoSEQ multiplex PCR, and its TCRdb copy is limited to in-frame clones, with some not included. The sample has around 140,000 clones, about 87% seen once; the top ten hold about 16%. This specimen was CD8+ T cells sorted from blood, taken at week 0. These receptor sequences come from a human donor with alopecia areata.

The rearrangement joins TRBV29-1 to TRBJ2-2; 9 positions match TRBD1. The J segment lost 1 base and the V segment lost 0 bases, leaving 0 bases of the junction unmatched. The CDR3 is made up of 15 amino acids. Germline CDR1 is SQVTM and CDR2 is ANQGSEA. CDR3 loop: CSVEEGQGNTGELFF. As DNA, the CDR3 is TGCAGCGTTGAAGAGGGACAGGGGAACACCGGGGAGCTGTTTTTT.

This sequence joins TRBV5-1 and TRBJ2-7; D is unresolved. Germline CDR1 SGHRS, CDR2 YFSETQ. The CDR3 is 15 residues long. Between the trimmed V and J ends, which lost 0 bases and 2 bases, there was a span of 12 bases. CDR3 DNA sequence: TGCGCCAGCAGCTTGGGCAGAATCAAGACCTACGAGCAGTACTTC. It codes for CASSLGRIKTYEQYF.

This chain links TRBV27 with TRBJ1-5; D gene uncertain. Deletions cut 1 base from V and 4 bases from J, with 8 bases between. CDR3 length: 14 amino acids. Germline V gene sequence: CDR1 MNHEY, CDR2 SMNVEV (reference sequence). In DNA, the CDR3 is TGTGCCAGCAGTTTATTTTTGGGTAATCAGCCCCAGCATTTT. It yields the protein CASSLFLGNQPQHF.

The chain recombines TRBV29-1 with TRBJ2-7; TRBD2 matches at 7 bases. The germline CDR1 and CDR2 sequences are SQVTM and ANQGSEA. V dropped 2 bases and J dropped 4; count of bases not matched to a gene: 5. The CDR3 length is 13 residues. In nucleotides, the CDR3 is TGCAGCGTTGAACCGCTAGCGGAATACGAGCAGTACTTC. Protein: CSVEPLAEYEQYF.

This clone was detected once. V and J are TRBV7-9 and TRBJ2-7; tentative D call: TRBD2 (5 bases). Looked up from germline, CDR1 is SEHNR and CDR2 is FQNEAQ (reference sequence). The CDR3 runs 15 residues. V was clipped by 3 bases and J by 4 bases, with 16 bases between them. The CDR3 loop reads CASSFKEIGVYEQYF. The CDR3 coding sequence is TGTGCCAGCAGCTTCAAAGAGATCGGGGTGTACGAGCAGTACTTC.

Here the CDR3 reads CASSSTGLSGYYYGYTF. The CDR3, as DNA: TGTGCCAGCAGCTCGACGGGACTCTCGGGGTATTACTATGGCTACACCTTC. V usage is TRBV7-8 and J usage is TRBJ1-2; D perhaps matches TRBD1 (5 bases). This CDR3 is 17 amino acids long. V lost 4 bases and J 3 bases, leaving 21 bases between the germline ends. Germline values: CDR1 SGHVS, CDR2 FQNEAQ.

The chain is built from TRBV30 and TRBJ2-3; 7 bases agree with TRBD2. Trimming cost V 6 bases and J 6 bases; bases outside gene matches: 15. CDR3 length: 15 amino acids. Germline values: CDR1 GTSNPN, CDR2 SVGIG (reference sequence). The CDR3 nucleotides read TGTGCCTGCACTCCTAGCGGCGGGAGCGTCGATACGCAGTATTTT. The encoded protein is CACTPSGGSVDTQYF.